This is a list of T cell receptor beta chains from one sample in a study of blood T cells in healthy people across ages. TCRdb used MiXCR to reprocess the 5' RACE reads, holding one entry per CDR3 protein. In the table there are about 1.8 million distinct CDR3 sequences, around half of which are singletons. Sequencing was done on a sample of blood. These receptors originate from a woman between 35 and 50 years old in good health. CDR3s include the opening cysteine and the closing phenylalanine or tryptophan.

J,V,CDR3
TRBJ2-3,TRBV10-3,CAISESEYREWVQYF
TRBJ2-5,TRBV29-1,CSVATGVQETQYF
TRBJ2-2,TRBV29-1,CSVVQGAGELFF
TRBJ1-6,TRBV12-3/TRBV12-4,CASSPTGPRLNSPLHF
-,TRBV18,CASAATGDQETQYF
TRBJ2-5,TRBV20-1,CSASSTGTSAKTQYF
TRBJ1-2,TRBV6-5,CASSDDRGHHYGYTF
TRBJ2-1,TRBV4-1,CASSPHPVESYNEQFF
TRBJ1-2,TRBV27,CASSDPGLFGGYTF
TRBJ2-7,TRBV11-1,CASSPPRAYEQYF
TRBJ2-5,TRBV7-2,CASSLAGKVAGGSLKTQYF
-,TRBV6-1,CASSIRQGSPYEQYF
TRBJ2-1,TRBV20-1,CSARGQGEIYNEQFF
TRBJ2-3,TRBV5-6,CASSLRAGGLTDTQYF
TRBJ2-7,TRBV6-5,CASSYSTVGRVLYEQYF
TRBJ2-1,TRBV20-1,CSASSYSYNEQFF
TRBJ1-6,TRBV20-1,CSARYRGAISPLHF
-,TRBV11-1,CASSVEGQFQETQYF
TRBJ2-1,TRBV29-1,CSVEELAGIYNEQFF
TRBJ1-6,TRBV20-1,CSATRSEGGYSPLHF
TRBJ2-5,TRBV3-1,CASSQVKGRGPQETQYF
TRBJ2-4,TRBV4-3,CASSQDRQYENIQYF
TRBJ2-1,TRBV2,CASSEPTQETQFF